This T cell receptor beta chain comes out of a study of CD8+ T cells in alopecia areata (dated by TCRdb to the late 2010s). Study-level background: The treated patients took part in an open-label pilot trial in which moderate-to-severe alopecia areata was treated with oral tofacitinib at 5 to 10 mg twice daily. Patients stayed on tofacitinib for 6 to 18 months and then had 6 months of follow-up off drug so that delayed response and recurrence could be assessed. In treated patients, disease severity was measured using the SALT score, which gives the percentage of scalp surface area affected. To study T cell clonal expansion in alopecia areata, the researchers applied high-throughput TCRbeta sequencing to both the C3H/HeJ mouse model and human patients. In humans, TCRbeta sequencing was performed on scalp tissue and on sorted CD4+ and CD8+ peripheral blood T cells from healthy controls and from patients with patchy or totalis/universalis alopecia areata. Tofacitinib-treated patients had biopsies at baseline and at 4 and 24 weeks of treatment, with a later scalp biopsy in several patients. Scalp clonality was compared among normal scalp (n=4), patchy alopecia areata scalp (n=8), and alopecia totalis/universalis scalp (n=8). RNA was extracted with the PAXgene miRNA kit for fixed scalp, the miRNeasy kit for PBMCs, and the RNeasy kit for mouse skin. Amplification of TCRbeta CDR3 regions was done by immunoSEQ multiplex PCR using 35 Vbeta forward primers and 13 Jbeta reverse primers.

The full study reports these points: During tofacitinib treatment, many expanded lesional clones stuck around in both scalp and blood, and this persistence may partly explain why relapse happens after treatment is stopped. Resident alphabeta T cells in normal human skin are also sequenced, complicating scalp TCR repertoire analysis, unlike mouse skin dominated by gammadelta T cells. Tofacitinib significantly decreased scalp clonality and the number of expanded CD8+ clones among the top 100 scalp clones. Because the treated cohort was small and included a single nonresponder, larger studies are needed to assess links between baseline CD8+ expansion and response. Shared TCR sequences between patients were less evident than in mice, which may be partly attributable to HLA diversity in the patient population. Compared with normal scalp, lesional scalp, particularly in alopecia totalis/universalis, had higher clonality and more expanded CD8+ clones, which suggests antigenic drive.

To note about this clone: It lacks a known antigen. Qualities for individual bases were not recorded, and no much larger clone is one base off.

What this sample's time point label stands for: around 22 weeks on oral tofacitinib. Per the publication, the treatment or condition label means: oral pan-JAK inhibitor, 5-10 mg twice daily. Lesional scalp punch biopsies and peripheral blood were obtained from alopecia areata patients. PBMCs were isolated by density centrifugation and stained for CD3, CD4 and CD8, after which CD4+ and CD8+ T cells were sorted on a FACSAria. Library preparation was by the immunoSEQ multiplex PCR assay. For TCR sequencing, RNA was extracted from every sample and reverse transcribed into cDNA to serve as template. First-strand cDNA was synthesized with SuperScript III using a 2:1 mix of oligo-dT and random hexamers. A synthetic immune receptor repertoire was used to measure amplification bias, and any remaining bias was corrected computationally. Under the source paper's analysis protocol: Raw reads were preprocessed to remove errors, and CDR3 was defined according to IMGT conventions as the region from the conserved cysteine to phenylalanine. Clonality was computed as 1 minus the Shannon entropy, with the entropy normalized by log2 of the number of productive unique TCRs. Whether scalp clones were CD4 or CD8 was inferred by matching scalp TCRbeta sequences against CD4 and CD8 repertoires sorted from blood. Entries here come from immuneACCESS through TCRdb and include only in-frame sequences with V and J called. Some clones fail to appear in such tables; in the studies checked, an unresolved V gene covers under half of the shortfall, and the cause of the remainder is unknown. The V and J calls and clone size come from that table; D and trimming were worked out from the DNA. The sample table holds approximately 300,000 clones, of which about three fifths were seen once. The ten largest make up approximately 1.8% of the sample.

V has 4 bases trimmed and J has 10 bases trimmed; junction bases matching no gene number 14. The CDR3 numbers 16 residues from cysteine through phenylalanine. Here the CDR3 DNA is all that survives: 48 bases in frame from base 1. For CDR1 and CDR2, the germline V gene lists SGHTA and FQGNSA. Recombination connected TRBV7-2 to TRBJ1-4, with TRBD1 identical over 8 junction bases. The sequence was obtained from a human donor with alopecia areata. The sequencing here drew on CD4+ T cells sorted from blood, taken at week 24, from a patient treated with tofacitinib. The nucleotide sequence is given as TGTGCCAGCAGCTCCGATCGGACAGGGAGGTCAGGAAAACTGTTTTTT. This codes for CASSSDRTGRSGKLFF. The entire variable domain, with the stretches around the CDR3 drawn from the reference TRBV7-2 and TRBJ1-4 proteins, is GAGVSQSPSNKVTEKGKDVELRCDPISGHTALYWYRQSLGQGLEFLIYFQGNSAPDKSGLPSDRFSAERTGGSVSTLTIQRTQQEDSAVYLCASSSDRTGRSGKLFFGSGTQLSVL.